This note documents a single TCR beta chain sequence. Per the germline V gene, CDR1 is SGHRS and CDR2 is YFSETQ. This CDR3 has 19 amino acids. Losses at the gene ends were 0 bases for V and 4 bases for J; bases not matched to a gene: 12. The data derive from a study of blood T cell repertoires in COVID-19. Overall study: The United States, Italy and Spain provided the acute and convalescent COVID-19 samples. Nucleic acid was either cDNA or gDNA, and it came from T cells, B-cell-depleted T cells, or PBMCs.

Per the original data handling: Reference gene primer amplification yielded estimated nucleated cell counts. Profiled with immunoSEQ multiplex PCR; TCRdb holds only in-frame clones, not every one. V, J and clone size derive from that table, while D and trimming were established from the DNA sequence. Of roughly 100,000 clones in the sample, 71% were seen once. This receptor was obtained from a human donor with acute or convalescent COVID-19. The donor label of this sample is uncertain. The specimen sequenced was peripheral blood. The genes are TRBV5-1 and TRBJ2-2; 10 bases map to TRBD2. The CDR3 spells CASSLAKERGGRGTGELFF. CDR3 coding DNA: TGCGCCAGCAGCTTGGCCAAGGAGCGGGGGGGCCGGGGCACCGGGGAGCTGTTTTTT.